These 26 T cell receptor beta chains came from one sample sequenced in a study of identical twins. Using its own MiXCR run on the 5' RACE reads, TCRdb lists one record per CDR3 protein. The sample shows hundreds of thousands of distinct CDR3 sequences, 15% to 20% of them seen only once. This same sample was also taken into another study, of T cells expressing NK-cell markers.

Sequencing used PBMCs. These TCRs come from a woman aged 18-29 years in good health.

This clonotype was detected many times. One junction end does not reproduce the germline sequence, and a read error may be involved. The genes are TRBV5-1 and TRBJ2-7; no clear D. Germline CDR1 is SGHRS and CDR2 is YFSETQ. The CDR3 spans 12 residues. The CDR3 is CASSLDGYEQYF. The CDR3 DNA sequence: TGTGCCAGCAGCTTGGACGGTTACGAGCAGTACTTC.

The sample holds many counts of this clonotype. The chain combines TRBV12-3 or TRBV12-4 with TRBJ2-7; 13 bases align to TRBD2. The CDR3 is made up of 14 amino acids. The V and J ends lost 4 bases and 6 bases, in that order; junction bases with no gene match: 3. The CDR3 DNA reads as TGTGCCAGCAGTTGGACTAGCGGGAGAGCCGAGCAGTACTTC. It codes for CASSWTSGRAEQYF.

The gene calls are TRBV9 and TRBJ2-1, with D perhaps matching TRBD1 (5 bases). This CDR3 is 16 amino acids long. Per the germline V gene, CDR1 is SGDLS and CDR2 is YYNGEE. Trimming took off 4 bases at V and 5 bases at J, with 19 bases between the two ends. In DNA, the CDR3 is TGTGCCAGCAGCCCGCTAGGGGCCCCTCGGAACAATGAGCAGTTCTTC. This translates into CASSPLGAPRNNEQFF. Using reference TRBV9 and TRBJ2-1 for the parts outside the CDR3, the full variable domain is DSGVTQTPKHLITATGQRVTLRCSPRSGDLSVYWYQQSLDQGLQFLIQYYNGEERAKGNILERFSAQQFPDLHSELNLSSLELGDSALYFCASSPLGAPRNNEQFFGPGTRLTVL.

The chain carries TRBV10-3 and TRBJ2-7; possibly TRBD2 for D (7 bases). V was shortened by 8 bases and J by 2 bases, with 16 bases between the two germline ends. The CDR3 consists of 14 residues. In germline, CDR1 is ENHRY, CDR2 SYGVKD. For the CDR3, the DNA is TGTGCCATCGGGGGGCCCGGGACTACCTACGAGCAGTACTTC. Translating gives CAIGGPGTTYEQYF.

V usage is TRBV20-1 and J usage is TRBJ2-5; D might be TRBD1 or TRBD2, each matching 6 bases. The CDR3 runs 14 residues. Germline V lookup: CDR1 DFQATT, CDR2 SNEGSKA (reference sequence). V was clipped by 3 bases and J by 2 bases, with 13 bases between them. Written as DNA, the CDR3 is TGCAGTGCTAGCCGGGGGACAATTCAAGAGACCCAGTACTTC. Residues: CSASRGTIQETQYF.

Here the CDR3 DNA reads TGCAGCGTTGCAGGGGAAGAGGGCTACAATGAGCAGTTCTTC. This encodes CSVAGEEGYNEQFF. This chain joins TRBV29-1 and TRBJ2-1, with a possible D match to TRBD1 (6 bases). The CDR3 totals 14 residues. V dropped 4 bases and J dropped 3 bases, with 13 bases sitting between them. Germline-derived CDR1 and CDR2 are SQVTM and ANQGSEA.

There are many counts of this clonotype. This sequence joins TRBV7-2 and TRBJ2-7, with D unclear. The length of the CDR3 is 15 residues. Trimming took 8 bases from V and 6 from J, leaving 23 bases between them. From germline, CDR1 is SGHTA and CDR2 FQGNSA. DNA for the CDR3: TGTGCCAGCGCATTTTATGGTTCCCCCACCGGCGAGCAGTACTTC. It translates to CASAFYGSPTGEQYF.

The rearrangement joins TRBV5-1 to TRBJ2-1; D may be TRBD1 or TRBD2 (5 bases each). Germline V gene lookup returns CDR1 SGHRS and CDR2 YFSETQ. The CDR3 contains 13 residues. Trimming took off 3 bases at V and 10 bases at J, with 14 bases between the two ends. The CDR3 region is CASSWTGPGEQFF. Written as DNA, the CDR3 is TGCGCCAGCAGCTGGACGGGGCCGGGGGAGCAGTTCTTC.

This clonotype was detected only a few times. The chain uses TRBV10-3 and TRBJ2-1, with 14 bases that match TRBD2. The CDR3 extends over 16 amino acids. V shed 8 bases and J 0 bases; nucleotides not matched to a gene: 3. Germline CDR1 ENHRY, CDR2 SYGVKD. The CDR3 loop is CAIGGTSGSSYNEQFF. The CDR3 bases are TGTGCCATCGGTGGGACTAGCGGGAGCTCCTACAATGAGCAGTTCTTC.

There are a few counts of this clonotype. The germline gene is not matched at one end of the junction; a read error may be the cause. The rearrangement links TRBV10-3 to TRBJ2-5; D gene ambiguous. The CDR3 runs to 12 residues. Germline V gene sequence: CDR1 ENHRY, CDR2 SYGVKD. The CDR3 sequence: CATSGDLETQYF. DNA for the CDR3: TGTGCCACCAGTGGGGATTTGGAGACCCAGTACTTC.

This chain uses TRBV25-1 with TRBJ1-5; D not resolved. The germline V gene has CDR1 MGHDK and CDR2 SYGVNS. The V and J ends lost 1 base and 8 bases respectively, with 6 bases between them. The CDR3 is 12 amino acids. DNA of the CDR3: TGTGCCAGCAGTGAATTTGGGGAGCCCCAGCATTTT. Translated: CASSEFGEPQHF.

Worth noting for this clonotype: Relative to the germline gene, one junction end is altered; a read error may explain this. The chain links TRBV12-3 or TRBV12-4 to TRBJ2-1, with TRBD2 as a possible D gene (6 bases). CDR3 length: 14 amino acids. The CDR3 DNA reads as TGTGCCAGCAGCCCACGGGGGAGGCCGAGGATAACGGTCTTC. Protein sequence: CASSPRGRPRITVF.

The V call is TRBV3-1, the J call TRBJ2-4, with D unresolved. CDR3 length: 16 amino acids. Trimming left V 1 base short and J 4 bases short, with 14 bases between. CDR1 and CDR2 (germline): LGHDT, YNNKEL (reference sequence). The chain's CDR3 is CASSQGLQLSKNIQYF. DNA for the CDR3: TGTGCCAGCAGCCAAGGTCTCCAACTCTCTAAAAACATTCAGTACTTC.

J is TRBJ2-3 and V is TRBV11-2; D tentatively fits TRBD1 or TRBD2 (5 bases each). The CDR3 length is 15 residues. Germline V gene sequence: CDR1 SGHAT, CDR2 FQNNGV. V was trimmed by 3 bases and J by 1 base, leaving 11 bases between them. CDR3 amino acids: CASSLQGAGTDTQYF. The CDR3 bases are TGTGCCAGCAGCTTGCAGGGAGCGGGCACAGATACGCAGTATTTT.

This clonotype was seen a few times. The chain links TRBV12-3 or TRBV12-4 to TRBJ1-5; D remains ambiguous. This CDR3 is built from 12 residues. The ends were cut back, 3 bases at V and 9 bases at J, with 9 bases in the middle. For the CDR3, the DNA is TGTGCCAGCAGTTTCGGCCCGGGGCCCCAGCATTTT. Protein: CASSFGPGPQHF.

CDR3: CSALDRGTNTEAFF. The DNA of the CDR3 is TGCAGCGCCCTGGACAGGGGGACGAACACTGAAGCTTTCTTT. This rearrangement joins TRBV29-1 to TRBJ1-1, with TRBD1 matching 10 bases. Germline V gene data show CDR1 as SQVTM and CDR2 as ANQGSEA. V was pared by 7 bases and J by 1 base, with 6 bases of the junction left unmatched. This CDR3 has 14 amino acids.

V usage is TRBV12-5 and J usage is TRBJ2-1; possibly TRBD2 for D (7 bases). This CDR3 contains 18 residues. Germline loops: CDR1 LGHNT, CDR2 FRNRAP. V was cut by 3 bases and J by 3 bases, with 21 bases left in between. CDR3 in amino acids: CASGLNPLGGAFYNEQFF. In nucleotides, the CDR3 is TGTGCTAGTGGTTTAAATCCCCTAGGGGGGGCTTTCTACAATGAGCAGTTCTTC.

This clonotype was seen ten or more times. The chain is built from TRBV12-3 or TRBV12-4 and TRBJ1-5, with D tentatively TRBD1 (5 bases). V was clipped by 5 bases and J by 7 bases, with 9 bases between them. This CDR3 is 12 amino acids long. The DNA for the CDR3 is TGTGCCAGCAGTCTTGACAGCCAGCCCCAGCATTTT. It translates to CASSLDSQPQHF.

The genes are TRBV6-1 and TRBJ1-1, with 8 bases that match TRBD1. The CDR3 runs 14 residues. Germline V gene data show CDR1 as MNHNS and CDR2 as SASEGT. Unmatched junction bases numbered 10, after V lost 7 bases and J lost 6 bases. The CDR3 DNA follows: TGTGCCAGCAAAACTCGGACAGGGATTCCTGAAGCTTTCTTT. It translates to CASKTRTGIPEAFF.

This clonotype was recorded a few times. V usage is TRBV7-2 and J usage is TRBJ2-7, with D unresolved. V was trimmed by 5 bases and J by 3 bases, leaving 11 bases between them. The CDR3 covers 13 residues. The germline V gene encodes CDR1 SGHTA and CDR2 FQGNSA. The CDR3 here is CASSPHSHYEQYF. The CDR3 nucleotides are TGTGCCAGCAGCCCTCATTCACACTACGAGCAGTACTTC. Complete variable domain (other parts from reference TRBV7-2 and TRBJ2-7): GAGVSQSPSNKVTEKGKDVELRCDPISGHTALYWYRQSLGQGLEFLIYFQGNSAPDKSGLPSDRFSAERTGGSVSTLTIQRTQQEDSAVYLCASSPHSHYEQYFGPGTRLTVT.

Only a few counts were recorded for this clonotype. The V call is TRBV5-1, the J call TRBJ2-7; TRBD2 is a possible D gene (6 bases). Germline CDR1 SGHRS, CDR2 YFSETQ. V was trimmed by 7 bases and J by 5 bases, leaving 22 bases between them. The CDR3 has 15 amino acids. The CDR3 DNA is TGCGCCAGCGCTGGGACTTGGAGGGCCTTCGACGAGCAGTACTTC. Protein sequence: CASAGTWRAFDEQYF.

The gene calls are TRBV7-2 and TRBJ2-1; TRBD2 matches at 14 bases. The trim removed 5 bases at V and 7 bases at J, leaving 7 bases unmatched. Germline CDR1 and CDR2: SGHTA and FQGNSA. This CDR3 is built from 16 residues. DNA for the CDR3: TGTGCCAGCAGCACGAGGACTAGCGGGGGGCGGAATGAGCAGTTCTTC. Its protein product is CASSTRTSGGRNEQFF.

This clonotype has only a few counts. This chain links TRBV7-2 with TRBJ2-7; TRBD1 aligns across 7 bases. Trimming removed 4 bases from V and 4 bases from J; junction bases left unmatched: 10. This CDR3 region has 15 residues. CDR1 and CDR2 (germline): SGHTA, FQGNSA. The CDR3 DNA follows: TGTGCCAGCAGCTCAATTGACAGGGCGGCGTACGAGCAGTACTTC. Translating gives CASSSIDRAAYEQYF.

The rearrangement joins TRBV12-3 or TRBV12-4 to TRBJ1-1; D uncertain. Trimming pared 3 bases from V and 3 bases from J, leaving 11 bases between. This CDR3 has 14 residues. The CDR3 region has the DNA TGTGCCAGCAGTTTTGGGCTGTGGGACACTGAAGCTTTCTTT. Its protein is CASSFGLWDTEAFF.

This clonotype came up a few times. The V call is TRBV12-3 or TRBV12-4, the J call TRBJ1-2; a possible D gene is TRBD1 (6 bases). Trimming removed 7 bases from V and 4 bases from J, with 19 bases in between. There are 15 residues in the CDR3. The CDR3 loop reads CASTTRKQGGYGYTF. DNA of the CDR3: TGTGCCAGCACCACCCGTAAACAGGGTGGCTATGGCTACACCTTC.

This clonotype was recorded many times. This chain connects TRBV5-1 to TRBJ1-3; D uncertain. V lost 4 bases, J lost 0 bases, and 11 bases lay in between. Germline values: CDR1 SGHRS, CDR2 YFSETQ. The CDR3 has 15 residues. The CDR3 spells CASSAGRFSGNTIYF. The CDR3 nucleotides read TGCGCCAGCAGCGCGGGCAGATTCTCTGGAAACACCATATATTTT.